This T cell receptor beta chain was sequenced in a study of a mutant IDH1 vaccine in newly diagnosed glioma. The overall study: Of treated patients, approximately 62% were men and roughly 40% women, averaging around 40 years.

The table came from immunoSEQ multiplex PCR; TCRdb's copy has only in-frame clones and leaves some out. The data show around 34,000 clones, around 60% seen once. Germline V gene lookup returns CDR1 MNHEY and CDR2 SMNVEV (reference sequence). Trimming cost V 3 bases and J 5 bases, with 28 bases left between them. The CDR3 is 20 amino acids. As for time point: week 5, during vaccination. Vaccination used 300 ug of mutant IDH1 20-mer peptide per dose, with topical imiquimod. As concerns this clone: The antigen is undetermined.

The sample consisted of PBMCs, taken from a glioma patient whose treatment included an IDH1 peptide vaccine. V usage is TRBV27 and J usage is TRBJ1-4, with D possibly TRBD1 on 6 matching bases. The TCR was taken from a woman younger than 35 with glioma. The CDR3 sequence: CASSFGFSQGREWWNEKLFF. CDR3 in DNA: TGTGCCAGCAGTTTTGGCTTTTCACAGGGACGTGAGTGGTGGAATGAAAAACTGTTTTTT.